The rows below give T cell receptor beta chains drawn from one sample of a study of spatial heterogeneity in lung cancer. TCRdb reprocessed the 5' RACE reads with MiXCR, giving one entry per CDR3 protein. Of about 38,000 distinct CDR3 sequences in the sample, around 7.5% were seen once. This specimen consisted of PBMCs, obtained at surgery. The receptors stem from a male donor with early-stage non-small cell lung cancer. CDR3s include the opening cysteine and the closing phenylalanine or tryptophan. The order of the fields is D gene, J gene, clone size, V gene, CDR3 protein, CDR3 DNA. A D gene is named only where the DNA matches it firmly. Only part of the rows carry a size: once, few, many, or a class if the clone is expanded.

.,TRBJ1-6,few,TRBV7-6,CASSSAGGSYNSPLHF,TGTGCCAGCAGCTCCGCCGGGGGATCCTATAATTCACCCCTCCACTTT
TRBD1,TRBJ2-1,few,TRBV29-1,CSVEGDDRGLVNEQFF,TGCAGCGTTGAAGGGGACGACAGGGGCCTCGTCAATGAGCAGTTCTTC
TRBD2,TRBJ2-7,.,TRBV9,CASSVGAGATYEQYF,TGTGCCAGCAGCGTAGGAGCGGGGGCGACCTACGAGCAGTACTTC
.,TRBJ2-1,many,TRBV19,CASSIRTPYNEQFF,TGTGCCAGTAGTATTAGGACACCGTACAATGAGCAGTTCTTC
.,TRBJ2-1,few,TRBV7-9,CASRLIRRGNNEQFF,TGTGCCAGCAGACTTATCAGGCGGGGCAACAATGAGCAGTTCTTC
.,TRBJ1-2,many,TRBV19,CASLSGQSYGYTF,TGTGCCAGTCTTAGTGGACAGTCCTATGGCTACACCTTC
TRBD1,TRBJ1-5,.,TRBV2,CASSANRGHQPQHF,TGTGCCAGCAGTGCAAACAGGGGCCATCAGCCCCAGCATTTT
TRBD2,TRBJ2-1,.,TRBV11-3,CASSLSLAKSSYNEQFF,TGTGCCAGCAGCTTGTCACTAGCGAAGAGCTCCTACAATGAGCAGTTCTTC
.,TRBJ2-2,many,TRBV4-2,CASSQDLQGSGGELFF,TGTGCCAGCAGCCAAGATCTCCAGGGGTCCGGCGGGGAGCTGTTTTTT
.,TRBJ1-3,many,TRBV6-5,CASSYPRYSGNTIYF,TGTGCCAGCAGTTACCCCAGATACTCTGGAAACACCATATATTTT
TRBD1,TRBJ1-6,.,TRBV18,CASSPGGTDNSPLHF,TGTGCCAGCTCACCGGGGGGGACAGATAATTCACCCCTCCACTTT
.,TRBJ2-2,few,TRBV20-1,CSARATGLDTGELFF,TGCAGTGCTAGAGCGACGGGACTCGACACCGGGGAGCTGTTTTTT
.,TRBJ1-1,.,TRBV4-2,CATQGSLNTEAFF,TGTGCCACCCAAGGGAGCCTGAACACTGAAGCTTTCTTT
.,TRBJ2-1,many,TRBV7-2,CASSPPGGTGNEQFF,TGTGCCAGCAGCCCTCCGGGGGGCACCGGGAATGAGCAGTTCTTC
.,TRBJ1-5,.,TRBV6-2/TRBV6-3,CASSPGGISNQPQHF,TGTGCCAGCAGTCCCGGCGGCATTAGCAATCAGCCCCAGCATTTT
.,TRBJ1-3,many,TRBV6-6,CASTGASEGNTIYF,TGTGCCAGCACAGGTGCCTCAGAGGGAAACACCATATATTTT
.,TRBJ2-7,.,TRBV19,CASSFSFGTYYEQYF,TGTGCCAGTAGTTTTTCTTTCGGAACCTACTACGAGCAGTACTTC
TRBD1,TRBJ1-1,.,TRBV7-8,CASSFDRGGTFF,TGTGCCAGCAGCTTTGACAGGGGAGGAACTTTCTTT
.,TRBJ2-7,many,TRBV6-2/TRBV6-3,CASSLTSQGYEQYF,TGTGCCAGCAGTTTGACCTCCCAGGGTTACGAGCAGTACTTC
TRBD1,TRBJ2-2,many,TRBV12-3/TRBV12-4,CASSFGPEDREAGELFF,TGTGCCAGCAGTTTTGGGCCAGAGGACAGGGAGGCCGGGGAGCTGTTTTTT
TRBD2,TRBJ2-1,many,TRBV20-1,CSARDLSSGVNEQFF,TGCAGTGCTAGAGATCTGTCTAGCGGGGTCAATGAGCAGTTCTTC
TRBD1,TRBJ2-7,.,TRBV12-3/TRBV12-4,CASGAWGQGRNEQYF,TGTGCCAGCGGAGCCTGGGGACAGGGGAGGAACGAGCAGTACTTC
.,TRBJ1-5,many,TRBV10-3,CAISEMDISNQPQHF,TGTGCCATCAGTGAGATGGACATTAGCAATCAGCCCCAGCATTTT
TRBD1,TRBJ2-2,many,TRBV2,CASSRQGANSGELFF,TGTGCCAGCAGCCGACAGGGGGCTAATTCCGGGGAGCTGTTTTTT
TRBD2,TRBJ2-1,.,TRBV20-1,CSASGTSGRTREQFF,TGCAGTGCTAGCGGGACTAGCGGGAGGACGAGGGAGCAGTTCTTC
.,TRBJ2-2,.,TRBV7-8,CASSLSGRPNTGELFF,TGTGCCAGCAGCTTATCCGGGCGACCGAACACCGGGGAGCTGTTTTTT
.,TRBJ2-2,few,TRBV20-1,CSARRGGTGELFF,TGCAGTGCTAGAAGAGGGGGCACCGGGGAGCTGTTTTTT
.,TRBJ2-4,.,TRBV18,CASSPAKQVKNIQYF,TGTGCCAGCTCACCAGCAAAACAAGTAAAAAACATTCAGTACTTC
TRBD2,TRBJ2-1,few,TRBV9,CASAAGTSSFNEQFF,TGTGCCAGCGCCGCCGGGACTAGTTCTTTCAATGAGCAGTTCTTC
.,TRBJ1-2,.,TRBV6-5,CASSYGQAYGYTF,TGTGCCAGCAGTTACGGGCAGGCCTATGGCTACACCTTC
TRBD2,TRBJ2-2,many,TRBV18,CASSTGLAGAPGELFF,TGTGCCAGCTCAACCGGACTAGCGGGGGCCCCCGGGGAGCTGTTTTTT
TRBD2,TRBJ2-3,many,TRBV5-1,CASSRTSGFSTDTQYF,TGCGCCAGCAGCCGGACTAGCGGGTTTAGCACAGATACGCAGTATTTT
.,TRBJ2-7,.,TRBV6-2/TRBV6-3,CASSYGVYEQYF,TGTGCCAGCAGTTACGGGGTCTACGAGCAGTACTTC
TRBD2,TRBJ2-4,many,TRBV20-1,CSARLAGGPGKNIQYF,TGCAGTGCTAGATTAGCGGGGGGGCCTGGCAAAAACATTCAGTACTTC
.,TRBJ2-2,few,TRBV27,CASTLARSGNTGELFF,TGTGCCAGCACTTTGGCTAGATCAGGGAACACCGGGGAGCTGTTTTTT
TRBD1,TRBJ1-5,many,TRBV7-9,CASSWTGPISNQPQHF,TGTGCCAGCAGCTGGACAGGTCCTATTAGCAATCAGCCCCAGCATTTT
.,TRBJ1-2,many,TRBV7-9,CASSNPPPGAANYGYTF,TGTGCCAGCAGCAACCCCCCGCCAGGGGCGGCTAACTATGGCTACACCTTC
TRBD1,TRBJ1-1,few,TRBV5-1,CASSVGQAQTKAFF,TGCGCCAGCAGCGTCGGACAGGCTCAAACTAAAGCTTTCTTT
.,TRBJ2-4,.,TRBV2,CASRREVIRAKNIQYF,TGTGCCAGCAGACGAGAGGTGATTCGAGCCAAAAACATTCAGTACTTC
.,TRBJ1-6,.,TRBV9,CASSVKPEVRPLNSPLHF,TGTGCCAGCAGCGTAAAGCCCGAGGTTAGACCTCTAAATTCACCCCTCCACTTT
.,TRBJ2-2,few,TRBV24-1,CATSDPTRRTGELFF,TGTGCCACCAGTGATCCGACACGTCGCACCGGGGAGCTGTTTTTT
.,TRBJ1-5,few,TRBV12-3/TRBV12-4,CASSLALTRPQHF,TGTGCCAGCAGTTTAGCGCTGACCCGGCCCCAGCATTTT
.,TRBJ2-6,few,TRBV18,CASSPTAYSGANVLTF,TGTGCCAGCTCACCAACGGCCTACTCTGGGGCCAACGTCCTGACTTTC
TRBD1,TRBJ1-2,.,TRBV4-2,CASSQAGGNSRGYTF,TGTGCCAGCAGCCAAGCAGGGGGAAATTCGCGCGGCTACACCTTC
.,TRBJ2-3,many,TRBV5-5,CASSSTVDTQYF,TGTGCCAGCAGCTCGACGGTAGATACGCAGTATTTT
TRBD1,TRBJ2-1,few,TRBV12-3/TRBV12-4,CASSFQGANEQFF,TGTGCCAGCAGTTTTCAGGGGGCGAATGAGCAGTTCTTC
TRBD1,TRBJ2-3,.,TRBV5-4,CASSFDLGQGGSTDTQYF,TGTGCCAGCAGCTTCGACCTAGGACAGGGAGGTAGCACAGATACGCAGTATTTT
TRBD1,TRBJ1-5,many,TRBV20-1,CSALETGGQPQHF,TGCAGTGCCCTGGAGACAGGGGGCCAGCCCCAGCATTTT
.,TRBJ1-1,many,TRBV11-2,CASSLEGGEAFF,TGTGCCAGCAGCTTAGAAGGGGGAGAAGCTTTCTTT
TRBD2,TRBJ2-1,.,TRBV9,CASGYSGTRGSYNEQFF,TGTGCCAGCGGATATTCCGGGACTAGAGGTTCCTACAATGAGCAGTTCTTC
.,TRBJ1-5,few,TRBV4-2,CASSQERGGHNQPQHF,TGTGCCAGCAGCCAAGAGAGGGGTGGCCACAATCAGCCCCAGCATTTT
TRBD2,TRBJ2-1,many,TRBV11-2,CASTGGGSSYNEQFF,TGTGCCAGCACCGGGGGGGGCAGCTCCTACAATGAGCAGTTCTTC
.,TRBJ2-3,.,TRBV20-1,CSASDYLAQYF,TGCAGTGCTTCCGACTACTTGGCGCAGTATTTT
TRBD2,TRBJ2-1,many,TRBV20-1,CSARDQRGVEEQFF,TGCAGTGCTAGAGATCAGCGGGGGGTAGAGGAGCAGTTCTTC